This T cell receptor (beta chain) comes out of a study of cytomegalovirus exposure and HLA in healthy donors. Turning to the study itself: Later analysis reported that the approximately 130 validation repertoires shared the platform of the approximately 670 first-cohort repertoires. General study points: According to reports, the classifier identified cytomegalovirus status with high specificity and sensitivity. A few of the chains that were CMV-associated were confirmed in vitro to be specific for CMV antigens. Rarity marked most TCR sequences, yet some public TCRs occurred in many donors.

This table comes from immunoSEQ multiplex PCR, and its TCRdb copy is limited to in-frame clones, with some not included. The table has some 150,000 clones, about nine tenths seen once. On this clone: Its target is not known.

V shed 8 bases, J shed 0 bases, and the junction held 2 bases outside the gene matches. This CDR3 is built from 13 residues. Germline CDR1 MDHEN, CDR2 SYDVKM. This TCR was recovered from a woman younger than 45 in good health and CMV-seropositive. Input material: PBMCs. This chain uses TRBV28 with TRBJ2-5, with 8 bases aligning to TRBD2. DNA of the CDR3: TGTGCCAGCCTACTAGCGGACCAAGAGACCCAGTACTTC. Translated: CASLLADQETQYF. The complete variable domain, with remaining parts taken from reference TRBV28 and TRBJ2-5, reads DVKVTQSSRYLVKRTGEKVFLECVQDMDHENMFWYRQDPGLGLRLIYFSYDVKMKEKGDIPEGYSVSREKKERFSLILESASTNQTSMYLCASLLADQETQYFGPGTRLLVL.